This T cell receptor (beta chain) is drawn from a study of PD-1 blockade in classical Hodgkin lymphoma (dated by TCRdb to 2019 to 2021). Background for the entire study: Nivolumab dosing was 3 mg/kg intravenously every 2 weeks, continuing until either disease progression or unacceptable toxicity. The study used CyTOF and TCR beta sequencing to define a peripheral blood immune signature of response to PD-1 blockade in classical Hodgkin lymphoma.

In the germline V gene (reference sequence), CDR1 corresponds to MNHNY and CDR2 to SVGAGI. V lost 6 bases and J lost 0 bases, and the count of bases not matched to a germline gene is 1. There are 15 amino acids in the CDR3, from cysteine to phenylalanine inclusive. Only the CDR3 DNA is retained, 45 bases long and in frame from the first base. The time point tag for this specimen amounts to: cycle 1 day 1 (C1D1), immediately before nivolumab initiation. Relapse after autologous stem cell transplantation had occurred in all trial patients, and cohorts A, B and C were distinguished by prior brentuximab vedotin exposure. A total of roughly 60 patients with relapsed/refractory classical Hodgkin lymphoma made up the trial cohort, and each patient's best overall response was complete response, partial response or progressive disease. In the multi-cohort phase II CheckMate 205 trial, trial patients received single-agent nivolumab. An independent review committee assessed best overall response using the 2007 International Working Group response criteria. Trial PBMCs were collected just before the start of nivolumab (C1D1) and during therapy at cycle 2 day 1 and cycle 4 day 1. Peripheral blood was collected in 8 mL Vacutainer Cell Preparation Tubes, from which PBMCs were isolated by centrifugation and then cryopreserved.

A word on this clone: No cognate antigen has been identified for it. Base quality data are lacking; no much larger clone is found one base away.

The Qiagen DNeasy kit was used to extract genomic DNA from unsorted PBMCs and from the negatively selected CD4+ and CD8+ fractions. TCR beta CDR3 regions were amplified by immunoSEQ multiplex PCR using primers annealing to V and J segments. A synthetic immune receptor repertoire was used to minimize amplification bias, and remaining bias was computationally removed after sequencing. Per the original workflow: Custom Python scripts were used to quantify repertoire diversity as the Shannon entropy index. The unsorted, CD4+ and CD8+ repertoires were each analyzed separately, with the exception of combined analyses, where CD4+ and CD8+ sequences were merged in silico. Clonal expansion was defined as a frequency increase of at least 2-fold after treatment compared with C1D1, and clones undetected at baseline were assigned a pseudocount of 0.5. Clones with 0 or 1 copy at C1D1 were defined as singleton clones, while clones with 2 or more copies were defined as non-singleton clones. By matching protein sequences in sorted samples from the same patient, clones expanded in unsorted samples were annotated as CD4+, CD8+ or unknown. Wilcoxon tests on paired samples were used to test diversity changes from C1D1 to C4D1. Not all clones reach the TCRdb copy of this immuneACCESS table, which keeps in-frame sequences only. Checked studies attribute under half of the gap to unresolved V genes and leave the rest unexplained. That table supplies the V and J calls and clone size; D and trimming were determined from the DNA. Recorded for this sample are 75,000 to 100,000 clones; around 80% of them occurred a single time. The top ten constitute 12% of the sample.

Points the paper makes about the study in general: Trial patients with a complete response had baseline diversity similar to that of newly diagnosed patients, while partial responders and progressors had significantly lower diversity. The study covered only a single clinical trial cohort, and the causes of the repertoire differences, possibly disease activity or prior therapy, were still not defined. CD4+ but not CD8+ TCR diversity rose significantly by C4D1 (p=0.0027 vs p=0.16), most apparent in complete responders (p=0.02). Patients starting nivolumab less than 1 year after ASCT had lower diversity and were excluded from later analyses to avoid confounding by immune reconstitution. Baseline TCR diversity was reported as lower in newly diagnosed patients than in healthy donors, and lower still in relapsed/refractory patients.

Recombination connected TRBV6-6 to TRBJ2-1; 11 bases in the middle match TRBD2. Sample: peripheral blood mononuclear cells (PBMCs), taken at baseline. The source is a human donor with classical Hodgkin lymphoma. Here is the DNA: TGTGCCAGCAGAACTAGCGGGAGCTCCTACAATGAGCAGTTCTTC. Translated, it gives CASRTSGSSYNEQFF.